This T cell receptor beta chain was profiled in a study of type 1 regulatory T cells. About the research overall: This in vitro CD4 product, T-allo10, is enriched for Tr1 cells and alloantigen-specific.

This clonotype appeared a few times. Its antigen is not known. V lost 6 bases and J lost 3; bases outside the gene matches: 9. The germline V gene has CDR1 DFQATT and CDR2 SNEGSKA (reference sequence). The CDR3 loop spans 15 amino acids. A single record per CDR3 protein comes from TCRdb applying MiXCR to the reads. The top ten clones hold 4% to 6% of a sample with 24,000 or so distinct CDR3 sequences, around 43% of them seen once. The chain combines TRBV20-1 with TRBJ2-5; 11 bases line up with TRBD2. This TCR was sampled from a human donor in good health. The sequenced material came from cultured T cells, either the whole culture or a sorted T cell fraction (not recorded which). The CDR3 here is CSAPGSGGGKETQYF. CDR3 bases: TGCAGTGCCCCCGGTAGCGGGGGGGGTAAAGAGACCCAGTACTTC.